Listed below are T cell receptor beta chains from one sample, sequenced in a study of T cell repertoires in cytomegalovirus infection. TCRdb re-called the reads with MiXCR, one entry per CDR3 protein. The table records about 320,000 distinct CDR3 sequences, 8% to 10% of them present only once. Material: PBMCs. Receptors originate from a human donor in good health (CMV status not recorded). Some clones in this sample may be carry-over from other donors' samples. Both conserved end residues are part of each CDR3. The order of the fields is V gene, J gene, clone size, CDR3 length, D gene, CDR3 protein, CDR3 DNA. D genes are given only for firm matches. Clone size is shown for a subset of rows, as once, few, many or a class of expanded clone.

V: TRBV4-3
J: TRBJ1-1
size: many
length: 15
D: TRBD1
CDR3: CASSPWTGANTEAFF
DNA: TGCGCCAGCAGCCCGTGGACAGGGGCGAACACTGAAGCTTTCTTT

V: TRBV27
J: TRBJ2-6
size: .
length: 20
D: .
CDR3: CASTFRVEGLGRAGANVLTF
DNA: TGTGCCAGCACTTTCCGGGTGGAGGGCCTTGGGCGTGCTGGGGCCAACGTCCTGACTTTC

V: TRBV6-5
J: TRBJ2-2
size: few
length: 16
D: .
CDR3: CASSYEAQGVGGELFF
DNA: TGTGCCAGCAGTTACGAGGCCCAAGGGGTAGGCGGGGAGCTGTTTTTT

V: TRBV6-2/TRBV6-3
J: TRBJ1-2
size: few
length: 12
D: .
CDR3: CASTRQNYGYTF
DNA: TGTGCCAGCACCCGACAGAACTATGGCTACACCTTC

V: TRBV14
J: TRBJ2-5
size: .
length: 16
D: .
CDR3: CASSLIGGTYQETQYF
DNA: TGTGCCAGCAGCCTCATCGGCGGGACTTACCAAGAGACCCAGTACTTC

V: TRBV6-2/TRBV6-3
J: TRBJ2-7
size: .
length: 16
D: TRBD2
CDR3: CASSYGTSGGLNRQYF
DNA: TGTGCCAGCAGTTACGGGACTAGCGGGGGGCTAAACCGGCAGTACTTC

V: TRBV20-1
J: TRBJ1-4
size: .
length: 13
D: .
CDR3: CSAAEDVSKKLFF
DNA: TGCAGTGCTGCGGAGGACGTCTCGAAAAAACTGTTTTTT

V: TRBV7-2
J: TRBJ1-5
size: many
length: 12
D: .
CDR3: CASSLGYQPQHF
DNA: TGTGCCAGCAGCCTAGGGTATCAGCCCCAGCATTTT

V: TRBV9
J: TRBJ2-5
size: few
length: 15
D: TRBD2
CDR3: CASSVGTSGEETQYF
DNA: TGTGCCAGCAGCGTTGGGACTAGCGGCGAAGAGACCCAGTACTTC

V: TRBV20-1
J: TRBJ2-2
size: many
length: 16
D: TRBD2
CDR3: CSARTSGGARTGELFF
DNA: TGCAGTGCTAGGACTAGCGGGGGGGCCAGGACCGGGGAGCTGTTTTTT

V: TRBV2
J: TRBJ2-2
size: many
length: 14
D: .
CDR3: CASSMTESTGELFF
DNA: TGTGCCAGCAGTATGACAGAGTCCACCGGGGAGCTGTTTTTT

V: TRBV6-6
J: TRBJ2-7
size: .
length: 14
D: TRBD2
CDR3: CASRRGGQSYEQYF
DNA: TGTGCCAGCAGACGGGGGGGACAATCCTACGAGCAGTACTTC

V: TRBV7-9
J: TRBJ2-5
size: few
length: 15
D: .
CDR3: CASSLRRMGPETQYF
DNA: TGTGCCAGCAGCTTACGCCGTATGGGGCCAGAGACCCAGTACTTC

V: TRBV7-2
J: TRBJ2-7
size: many
length: 14
D: TRBD1
CDR3: CASSPRDRGIEQYF
DNA: TGTGCCAGCAGCCCCCGGGACAGGGGAATCGAGCAGTACTTC

V: TRBV7-2
J: TRBJ2-7
size: many
length: 13
D: .
CDR3: CASSLRPAGEQYF
DNA: TGTGCCAGCAGCCTCAGACCGGCTGGGGAGCAGTACTTC

V: TRBV7-2
J: TRBJ2-1
size: many
length: 18
D: TRBD2
CDR3: CASSFLRLAGGESDEQFF
DNA: TGTGCCAGCAGCTTCCTGCGACTAGCGGGAGGGGAGTCCGATGAGCAGTTCTTC

V: TRBV24-1
J: TRBJ2-2
size: few
length: 16
D: TRBD2
CDR3: CATSDFGSGTSGELFF
DNA: TGTGCCACCAGTGATTTCGGTAGCGGGACCTCCGGGGAGCTGTTTTTT

V: TRBV20-1
J: TRBJ1-2
size: .
length: 15
D: .
CDR3: CSAPEEAGINYGYTF
DNA: TGCAGTGCCCCCGAGGAGGCAGGGATAAACTATGGCTACACCTTC

V: TRBV20-1
J: TRBJ2-1
size: few
length: 14
D: .
CDR3: CSARWWRNYNEQFF
DNA: TGCAGTGCTAGGTGGTGGAGGAACTACAATGAGCAGTTCTTC

V: TRBV6-4
J: TRBJ2-3
size: few
length: 17
D: TRBD2
CDR3: CASSEGFGTSFTDTQYF
DNA: TGTGCCAGCAGTGAAGGGTTTGGGACTAGCTTCACAGATACGCAGTATTTT